This T cell receptor beta chain appears in the sequencing data of a study of Graves' ophthalmopathy and Graves' hyperthyroidism. This clonotype was counted between two and nine times. J lost 3 bases, V lost 0 bases, and 8 bases had no gene match. Germline loops: CDR1 SGHKS, CDR2 YYEKEE (reference sequence). This CDR3 region has 16 residues. RNA transcripts served as template for amplifying TCR beta CDR3 sequences. A first-round RT-PCR used HTBI primers, followed by a second-round multiplex PCR. TCRdb fed the multiplex PCR reads into MiXCR, producing one record per CDR3 protein. The sample consists of 650,000 to 900,000 distinct CDR3 sequences, roughly two fifths of them appearing once.

This TCR came from an adult man with Graves' ophthalmopathy. What was sequenced was peripheral blood. J is TRBJ2-7 and V is TRBV5-5; 8 bases align to TRBD1. CDR3 nucleotide sequence: TGTGCCAGCAGCTTGGTTAGTCGTGGACAGGGCTACGAGCAGTACTTC. Protein: CASSLVSRGQGYEQYF.